These 17 T cell receptor beta chains were sequenced from one sample in a study of vaccination and CD4 T cells after COVID-19. No antigen has been identified for these receptors. Noted treatment: approximately 10-day PBMC culture with coronavirus spike peptide pools or control peptides (ViraFEST assay). Researchers used the Oncomine TCR Beta short-read assay to sequence DNA from cultured CD4+ T cells. Each CDR3 protein is one row after TCRdb ran MiXCR on the PCR reads. The sample has roughly 13,000 distinct CDR3 sequences, around 50% seen once. This specimen consisted of CD4+ T cells from blood, cultured in vitro, obtained before SARS-CoV-2 vaccination. The receptors come from a human donor who had recovered from COVID-19.

The V and J genes are TRBV20-1 and TRBJ2-7; 9 bases align to TRBD2. This CDR3 is built from 17 residues. CDR1 is DFQATT, CDR2 SNEGSKA, per germline (reference sequence). Trimming cost V 0 bases and J 4 bases; bases outside gene matches: 13. Here the CDR3 DNA reads TGCAGTGCTAGAGACCCCTCGAGGCGGGAGGGCCTGTACGAGCAGTACTTC. This gives the protein CSARDPSRREGLYEQYF.

The chain uses TRBV6-5 and TRBJ1-2; 7 positions agree with TRBD1. Germline assignment: CDR1 MNHEY and CDR2 SVGAGI. The V gene end was trimmed by 4 bases and the J gene end by 2 bases; junction bases not matched to a gene: 7. This CDR3 region has 15 residues. As DNA, the CDR3 is TGTGCCAGCAGTTCCCAACCGGGACAGAACTATGGCTACACCTTC. Its protein product is CASSSQPGQNYGYTF.

This clonotype has just a few counts. The genes are TRBV7-2 and TRBJ2-7; no definite D call. The germline V and J ends were trimmed by 1 base and 3 bases, with 7 bases remaining between them. The CDR3 contains 13 residues. The V gene's germline CDR1 is SGHTA and CDR2 FQGNSA. CDR3 DNA sequence: TGTGCCAGCAGCTTAGGACCGAACTACGAGCAGTACTTC. Translated: CASSLGPNYEQYF. Complete variable domain (other parts from reference TRBV7-2 and TRBJ2-7): GAGVSQSPSNKVTEKGKDVELRCDPISGHTALYWYRQSLGQGLEFLIYFQGNSAPDKSGLPSDRFSAERTGGSVSTLTIQRTQQEDSAVYLCASSLGPNYEQYFGPGTRLTVT.

The chain is built from TRBV30 and TRBJ1-6, with 9 positions matching TRBD1. The V and J ends lost 3 bases and 11 bases, in that order; junction bases with no gene match: 8. The germline gives CDR1 GTSNPN, CDR2 SVGIG (reference sequence). This CDR3 has 14 residues. The CDR3 is CAWSPGQGITPLHF. CDR3 nucleotide sequence: TGTGCCTGGAGCCCCGGACAGGGGATAACACCCCTCCACTTT.

The V call is TRBV20-1, the J call TRBJ2-5; D is unclear. This CDR3 spans 11 amino acids. Germline V gene lookup returns CDR1 DFQATT and CDR2 SNEGSKA (reference sequence). The germline V and J ends were trimmed by 3 bases and 3 bases, with 5 bases remaining between them. CDR3 protein: CSASTKETQYF. CDR3 DNA: TGCAGTGCTAGCACGAAAGAGACCCAGTACTTC.

This clonotype was counted between two and nine times. The rearrangement uses TRBV2 and TRBJ2-5; no definite D call. The CDR3 extends over 12 amino acids. Germline V CDR1 and CDR2: SNHLY, FYNNEI. The ends were cut back, 5 bases at V and 3 bases at J, with 7 bases in the middle. The CDR3 loop is CASSQPEETQYF. The DNA of the CDR3 is TGTGCCAGCAGTCAGCCTGAAGAGACCCAGTACTTC.

CDR3 DNA sequence: TGTGCCAGCAGGCGGGACAAGACCTCGAACACTGAAGCTTTCTTT. Its protein product is CASRRDKTSNTEAFF. The chain joins TRBV6-1 to TRBJ1-1, with D possibly matching TRBD1 (6 bases). CDR3 length equals 15 residues. CDR1 and CDR2 (germline): MNHNS, SASEGT. Trimming took 6 bases from V and 1 from J, leaving 15 bases between them.

A few counts support this clonotype. The chain recombines TRBV20-1 with TRBJ2-1; 12 bases are shared with TRBD2. The germline V gene encodes CDR1 DFQATT and CDR2 SNEGSKA (reference sequence). The CDR3 is made up of 17 amino acids. With 0 bases clipped from V and 4 bases from J, the junction kept 7 bases outside the gene matches. DNA of the CDR3: TGCAGTGCTAGAGACGTCCGACTAGCGGGGGAATACAATGAGCAGTTCTTC. It encodes CSARDVRLAGEYNEQFF.

V and J are TRBV20-1 and TRBJ2-4, with D tentatively TRBD2 (5 bases). The germline gives CDR1 DFQATT, CDR2 SNEGSKA (reference sequence). This CDR3 has 15 residues. V lost 6 bases to trimming and J lost 2 bases, with 17 bases between them. For the CDR3, the DNA is TGCAGTGCCCCGGGGATCAGCACATCCAAAAACATTCAGTACTTC. This translates into CSAPGISTSKNIQYF.

This chain connects TRBV19 to TRBJ1-2; D might be TRBD1 (5 bases). Trimming stripped 6 bases from V and 4 bases from J, with 6 bases between. This CDR3 has 11 amino acids. CDR1 is LNHDA and CDR2 is SQIVND in the germline V gene (reference sequence). Written as DNA, the CDR3 is TGTGCCAGTAGGGGGACCTATGGCTACACCTTC. Protein: CASRGTYGYTF. The full variable domain, with the rest looked up from reference TRBV19 and TRBJ1-2, is DGGITQSPKYLFRKEGQNVTLSCEQNLNHDAMYWYRQDPGQGLRLIYYSQIVNDFQKGDIAEGYSVSREKKESFPLTVTSAQKNPTAFYLCASRGTYGYTFGSGTRLTVV.

There are a few counts of this clonotype. This chain connects TRBV6-8 to TRBJ1-5; possible D gene TRBD1, 5 bases. This CDR3 has 15 amino acids. The germline V gene has CDR1 MNHGY and CDR2 SAAAGT. The ends were cut back, 6 bases at V and 9 bases at J, with 21 bases in the middle. The CDR3 nucleotides are TGTGCCAGCAGCCCAGGGACCGCCCTCCAAAGGCCCCAGCATTTT. Its translation: CASSPGTALQRPQHF.

This chain uses TRBV20-1 with TRBJ2-3; the D gene is possibly TRBD2 (7 bases). Per germline, CDR1 DFQATT and CDR2 SNEGSKA (reference sequence). The CDR3 length is 15 residues. V lost 3 bases, J lost 0 bases, and 13 bases lay in between. In nucleotides, the CDR3 is TGCAGTGCTAGCTTGCGGGGGCGAAGCACAGATACGCAGTATTTT. It is translated as CSASLRGRSTDTQYF.

This chain joins TRBV10-3 and TRBJ2-1; D is perhaps TRBD2 (5 bases). The CDR3 has 14 amino acids. Germline values: CDR1 ENHRY, CDR2 SYGVKD. With 6 bases removed from V and 0 bases from J, the gap between germline ends came to 9 bases. The CDR3 DNA sequence: TGTGCCATCAGGGGGAGTAGCTCCTACAATGAGCAGTTCTTC. Its protein product is CAIRGSSSYNEQFF.

The chain has TRBV12-3 or TRBV12-4 and TRBJ1-2; D is possibly TRBD1 (5 bases). This CDR3 has 13 residues. V was cut by 3 bases and J by 6 bases, with 11 bases left in between. The CDR3 region has the DNA TGTGCCAGCAGTTTGCTTCAGGGTAATGGCTACACCTTC. This encodes CASSLLQGNGYTF.

The sample holds a few counts of this clonotype. The chain uses TRBV15 and TRBJ1-5; tentatively, D is TRBD1 (6 bases). The germline V gene has CDR1 LNHNV and CDR2 YYDKDF (reference sequence). Trimming cost V 0 bases and J 7 bases, with 13 bases left between them. The CDR3 contains 15 residues. CDR3 region: CATSRESGGRQPQHF. The CDR3 region has the DNA TGTGCCACCAGCAGAGAATCGGGGGGCAGGCAGCCCCAGCATTTT.

The V call is TRBV7-2, the J call TRBJ1-2; D remains ambiguous. V lost 4 bases and J 2 bases, leaving 11 bases between the germline ends. The CDR3 has 14 residues. Looked up from germline, CDR1 is SGHTA and CDR2 is FQGNSA. The chain's CDR3 is CASSWDVGNYGYTF. CDR3 coding DNA: TGTGCCAGCAGCTGGGATGTGGGGAACTATGGCTACACCTTC.

In its sample, this clonotype was seen a few times. The chain links TRBV4-2 to TRBJ2-2, with D hard to call. Trimming removed 0 bases at V and 2 bases at J, with 7 bases between. The CDR3 loop spans 15 amino acids. Germline CDR1 is LGHNA and CDR2 is YNFKEQ. The CDR3 nucleotides are TGTGCCAGCAGCCAAGATCACAGCAACACCGGGGAGCTGTTTTTT. The encoded protein is CASSQDHSNTGELFF.